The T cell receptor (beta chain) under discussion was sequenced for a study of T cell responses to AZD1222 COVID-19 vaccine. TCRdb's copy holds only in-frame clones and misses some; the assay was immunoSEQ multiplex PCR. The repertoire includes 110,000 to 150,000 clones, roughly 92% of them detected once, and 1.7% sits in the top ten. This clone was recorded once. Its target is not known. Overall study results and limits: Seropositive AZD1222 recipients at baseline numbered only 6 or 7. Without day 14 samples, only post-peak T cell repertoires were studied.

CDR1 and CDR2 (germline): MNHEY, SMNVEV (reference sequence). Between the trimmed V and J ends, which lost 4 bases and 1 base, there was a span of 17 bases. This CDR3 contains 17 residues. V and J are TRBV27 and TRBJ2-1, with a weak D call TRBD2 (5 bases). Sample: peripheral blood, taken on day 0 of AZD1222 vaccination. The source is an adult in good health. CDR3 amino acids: CASSWSSPRFSYNEQFF. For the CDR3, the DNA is TGTGCCAGCAGTTGGTCTAGCCCTAGATTTTCCTACAATGAGCAGTTCTTC.